This passage covers 21 T cell receptor beta chains from one sample sequenced in a study of blood T cells in healthy people across ages. Alongside a J-beta primer mix, a sample-barcoded 5' primer served in a second PCR lasting roughly 7 to 11 cycles. TCRdb itself ran the 5' RACE reads through MiXCR, one entry per CDR3 protein. In the table there are about 680,000 distinct CDR3 sequences, around 45% of which are singletons. Sample: blood. These receptors were obtained from an older woman in good health.

V and J are TRBV20-1 and TRBJ1-1; maybe TRBD1 (5 bases). Germline V gene lookup returns CDR1 DFQATT and CDR2 SNEGSKA (reference sequence). Trimming cost V 6 bases and J 4 bases, with 18 bases left between them. The CDR3 totals 14 residues. The CDR3 nucleotides read TGCAGTGCCCCCAAACGGGGGAGATCCACTGAAGCTTTCTTT. Translating it yields CSAPKRGRSTEAFF.

Details on this clonotype: This may be a read error: a much more frequent sequence differs by one nucleotide. J is TRBJ2-2 and V is TRBV5-1; D might be TRBD2 (6 bases). CDR1 and CDR2 (germline): SGHRS, YFSETQ. With 4 bases removed from V and 4 bases from J, the gap between germline ends came to 14 bases. The CDR3 has 15 amino acids. This CDR3 reads CASSSPQGGTGELFF. CDR3 nucleotide sequence: TGCGCCAGCAGCAGCCCCCAGGGAGGCACCGGGGAGCTGTTTTTT.

This sequence joins TRBV4-2 and TRBJ1-6, with D maybe TRBD1 (5 bases). The CDR3 is 16 amino acids. With 4 bases removed from V and 10 bases from J, the gap between germline ends came to 20 bases. Germline V lookup: CDR1 LGHNA, CDR2 YNFKEQ. The CDR3 bases are TGTGCCAGCAGCCCGTTGGAGGGCGGGGGTGAATCACCCCTCCACTTT. This gives the protein CASSPLEGGGESPLHF.

This clonotype has only one observation. V and J are TRBV27 and TRBJ2-1; D is possibly TRBD1 (6 bases). Germline V gene sequence: CDR1 MNHEY, CDR2 SMNVEV (reference sequence). The CDR3 runs to 15 residues. Trimming stripped 5 bases from V and 1 base from J, with 12 bases between. The CDR3 loop reads CASSITGKSYNEQFF. CDR3 bases: TGTGCCAGCAGTATAACAGGGAAATCCTACAATGAGCAGTTCTTC.

This clonotype was counted only a few times. V is TRBV7-9 and J is TRBJ2-7; D is uncertain. Germline CDR1 is SEHNR and CDR2 is FQNEAQ (reference sequence). Trimming pared 3 bases from V and 0 bases from J, leaving 12 bases between. The CDR3 runs 15 residues. The CDR3 here is CASSFEGYYSYEQYF. DNA of the CDR3: TGTGCCAGCAGCTTTGAAGGATATTACTCCTACGAGCAGTACTTC.

The chain carries TRBV20-1 and TRBJ1-1; 9 positions match TRBD1. V lost 6 bases, J lost 4 bases, and 12 bases stayed unmatched. The CDR3 is made up of 15 amino acids. Germline-derived CDR1 and CDR2 are DFQATT and SNEGSKA (reference sequence). The CDR3 protein is CSAEYRDRVFTEAFF. For the CDR3, the DNA is TGCAGTGCAGAGTACCGGGACAGGGTCTTCACTGAAGCTTTCTTT.

The chain joins TRBV29-1 to TRBJ2-1, with D uncertain. Germline values: CDR1 SQVTM, CDR2 ANQGSEA. This CDR3 is 15 amino acids long. With 3 bases removed from V and 6 bases from J, the gap between germline ends came to 18 bases. CDR3 amino acids: CSVDGTREGPNEQFF. The DNA for the CDR3 is TGCAGCGTTGATGGTACGAGAGAAGGGCCCAATGAGCAGTTCTTC.

Only a few counts were recorded for this clonotype. The rearrangement joins TRBV29-1 to TRBJ2-1, with D possibly TRBD2 on 5 matching bases. This CDR3 has 15 amino acids. CDR1 is SQVTM, CDR2 ANQGSEA, per germline. V was trimmed by 3 bases and J by 5 bases, leaving 17 bases between them. This chain's CDR3 is CSVEVTRPTNNEQFF. DNA of the CDR3: TGCAGCGTTGAGGTAACTAGACCCACGAACAATGAGCAGTTCTTC.

There are a few counts of this clonotype. The chain recombines TRBV20-1 with TRBJ2-1; 13 nucleotides line up with TRBD2. There are 15 residues in the CDR3. Germline V gene sequence: CDR1 DFQATT, CDR2 SNEGSKA (reference sequence). Unmatched junction bases numbered 6, after V lost 2 bases and J lost 8 bases. The CDR3 protein is CSARRTSGSGDEQFF. For the CDR3, the DNA is TGCAGTGCTAGAAGGACTAGCGGGAGTGGGGATGAGCAGTTCTTC.

For this clonotype: Possible read error: a much larger clone is one base away. This chain joins TRBV9 and TRBJ2-3; tentatively, D is TRBD2 (6 bases). The CDR3 length is 15 residues. From germline, CDR1 is SGDLS and CDR2 YYNGEE. CDR3 coding DNA: TGTACCAGCAGCGTAGCTCTGGGAGGTACAGATACGCAGTATTTT. Protein: CTSSVALGGTDTQYF.

The V gene is TRBV7-2, the J gene TRBJ2-2, with D maybe TRBD1 (6 bases). V gave up 1 base and J gave up 5 bases, with 8 bases separating them. The germline V gene has CDR1 SGHTA and CDR2 FQGNSA. CDR3 length equals 14 residues. The CDR3 is CASSLEQGTGELFF. The CDR3 DNA reads TGTGCCAGCAGCTTAGAGCAGGGGACCGGGGAGCTGTTTTTT.

Ten or more counts support this clonotype. The chain combines TRBV9 with TRBJ2-4; D remains unclear. The CDR3 is 14 residues long. Trimming cost V 3 bases and J 3 bases, with 10 bases left between them. Germline V gene sequence: CDR1 SGDLS, CDR2 YYNGEE. The CDR3: CASSEGFGKNIQYF. In nucleotides, the CDR3 is TGTGCCAGCAGCGAGGGATTTGGCAAAAACATTCAGTACTTC.

In this sample, this clonotype turned up a few times. The DNA of the CDR3 is TGTGCCAGCAGCGAAGGGGACGAAGTAGCCAAAAACATTCAGTACTTC. This sequence encodes CASSEGDEVAKNIQYF. The genes are TRBV9 and TRBJ2-4; D tentatively fits TRBD1 or TRBD2 (5 bases each). CDR3 size: 16 residues. CDR1 is SGDLS, CDR2 YYNGEE, per germline. V lost 3 bases and J lost 0, with 13 bases in between.

This chain joins TRBV5-5 and TRBJ2-1; 10 nucleotides match TRBD2. The CDR3 spans 14 residues. The trim removed 0 bases at V and 7 bases at J, leaving 1 base unmatched. CDR1 and CDR2 from the germline V gene are SGHKS and YYEKEE (reference sequence). The CDR3: CASSLVSGRNEQFF. For the CDR3, the DNA is TGTGCCAGCAGCTTGGTTAGCGGGAGGAATGAGCAGTTCTTC.

This clonotype was recorded a few times. The rearrangement uses TRBV10-3 and TRBJ2-5; TRBD1 agrees at 7 bases. The germline CDR1 and CDR2 sequences are ENHRY and SYGVKD. Germline trimming cut 5 bases from V and 11 bases from J; bases unmatched to any gene: 11. The CDR3 has 13 amino acids. CDR3: CAISLDRDQEQYF. The CDR3 DNA sequence: TGTGCCATCAGTCTAGACAGGGATCAGGAGCAGTACTTC.

This clonotype was detected ten times or more. The CDR3 DNA reads as TGCAGCGCCCAGCGGACGCCTGAGGACGAGCAGTACTTC. Protein sequence: CSAQRTPEDEQYF. This rearrangement joins TRBV29-1 to TRBJ2-7, with D possibly being TRBD2 (5 bases). CDR3 length equals 13 residues. The V end lost 7 bases, the J end lost 5 bases, and 18 bases lay between the germline ends. The V gene's germline CDR1 is SQVTM and CDR2 ANQGSEA.

V and J are TRBV2 and TRBJ2-1, with 11 bases that match TRBD2. V was pared by 3 bases and J by 1 base, with 5 bases of the junction left unmatched. Germline CDR1 is SNHLY and CDR2 is FYNNEI. The length of the CDR3 is 17 residues. The chain's CDR3 is CASSEGLAGGSYNEQFF. In nucleotides, the CDR3 is TGTGCCAGCAGTGAGGGGCTAGCGGGAGGTTCCTACAATGAGCAGTTCTTC.

The chain recombines TRBV25-1 with TRBJ2-7; D is perhaps TRBD1 (6 bases). This CDR3 has 15 amino acids. Between the trimmed V and J ends, which lost 3 bases and 3 bases, there was a span of 15 bases. Germline CDR1 reads MGHDK; CDR2 reads SYGVNS. CDR3: CASSDHWSGDYEQYF. The CDR3 coding sequence is TGTGCCAGCAGTGATCATTGGTCAGGGGACTACGAGCAGTACTTC.

The table lists this clonotype with a few counts. The chain couples TRBV6-6 to TRBJ2-1; TRBD2 matches at 9 bases. V shed 4 bases and J 6 bases; nucleotides not matched to a gene: 10. This CDR3 spans 16 amino acids. Germline V gene data show CDR1 as MNHNY and CDR2 as SVGAGI (reference sequence). In nucleotides, the CDR3 is TGTGCCAGCAGTTCCATAGGCCTAGCGGGACCCAATGAGCAGTTCTTC. It translates to CASSSIGLAGPNEQFF.

This clonotype was recorded a few times. The rearrangement joins TRBV7-9 to TRBJ2-1; possible D gene TRBD2, 6 bases. Germline loops: CDR1 SEHNR, CDR2 FQNEAQ (reference sequence). The CDR3 has 14 residues. Trimming took off 4 bases at V and 8 bases at J, with 15 bases between the two ends. CDR3 protein: CASSSFAGSDEQFF. The CDR3 region has the DNA TGTGCCAGCAGCTCGTTCGCGGGGTCCGATGAGCAGTTCTTC.

This chain uses TRBV18 with TRBJ2-5, with TRBD2 as a possible D gene (5 bases). Germline CDR1 KGHSH, CDR2 LQKENI. V lost 1 base and J 7 bases, leaving 13 bases between the germline ends. This CDR3 is built from 14 residues. CDR3 amino acids: CASSPQEFRGTQYF. The CDR3 DNA follows: TGTGCCAGCTCACCACAGGAGTTCCGGGGGACCCAGTACTTC.